This entry is about one TCR beta chain. Profiled with immunoSEQ multiplex PCR; TCRdb holds only in-frame clones, not every one. The repertoire holds over 150,000 clones, with approximately 88% as singletons. This specimen belongs to a study of blood T cell repertoires in COVID-19. In the study overall: The United States, Italy and Spain provided the acute and convalescent COVID-19 samples. T cells, B-cell-depleted T cells, or PBMCs supplied cDNA or gDNA.

Patients in Seattle were enrolled during active infection, then followed longitudinally. The receptor was isolated from a woman in her thirties or forties with COVID-19, enrolled during active disease. Sequencing used peripheral blood.

CDR3 sequence: CASYWQGFPNEQYF. The DNA for the CDR3 is TGTGCCAGCTATTGGCAGGGGTTTCCCAACGAGCAGTACTTC. The V call is TRBV6-6, the J call TRBJ2-7, with D tentatively TRBD1 (6 bases). Trimming stripped 8 bases from V and 5 bases from J, with 19 bases between. The germline V gene has CDR1 MNHNY and CDR2 SVGAGI (reference sequence). The CDR3 length is 14 residues.